This T cell receptor (beta chain) was sequenced in a study of blood T cell repertoires in COVID-19. Whole-study context: Sites across the United States, Italy and Spain contributed samples from acute and convalescent COVID-19.

This CDR3 has 13 amino acids. Germline V gene data show CDR1 as MNHEY and CDR2 as SVGAGI. V was pared by 6 bases and J by 6 bases, with 11 bases between. Using immunoSEQ multiplex PCR, the repertoire was profiled, and TCRdb retains in-frame clones only, with some absent. The profile shows about 110,000 clones, roughly 80% of them singletons. The sequenced material came from peripheral blood. This sequence originates from a woman aged 60-75 years with acute or convalescent COVID-19. The chain employs TRBV6-5 and TRBJ1-4; tentatively, D is TRBD1 (6 bases). CDR3 nucleotides: TGTGCCAGCAGCCTCACAGGGTATGAAAAACTGTTTTTT. Amino acids: CASSLTGYEKLFF.